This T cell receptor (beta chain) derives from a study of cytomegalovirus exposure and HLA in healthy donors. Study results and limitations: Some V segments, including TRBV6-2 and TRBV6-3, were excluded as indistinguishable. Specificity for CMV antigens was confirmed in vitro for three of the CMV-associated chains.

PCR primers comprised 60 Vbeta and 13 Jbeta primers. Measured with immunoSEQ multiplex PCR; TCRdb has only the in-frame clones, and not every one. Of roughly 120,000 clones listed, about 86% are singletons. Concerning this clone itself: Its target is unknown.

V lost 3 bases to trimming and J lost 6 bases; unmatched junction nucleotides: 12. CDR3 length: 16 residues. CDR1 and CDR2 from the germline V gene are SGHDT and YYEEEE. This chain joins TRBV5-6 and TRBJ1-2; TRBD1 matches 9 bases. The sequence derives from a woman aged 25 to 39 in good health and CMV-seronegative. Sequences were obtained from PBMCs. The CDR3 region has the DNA TGTGCCAGCAGCTCGGTTAGGGACAGGGATCAAAATGGCTACACCTTC. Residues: CASSSVRDRDQNGYTF.